One sample yielded the 4 T cell receptor beta chains listed below, sequenced in a study of cytomegalovirus exposure and HLA in healthy donors. PCR was performed using 60 Vbeta and 13 Jbeta primers. Generated by immunoSEQ multiplex PCR, the TCRdb table keeps only in-frame clones and is missing some. The table lists roughly 100,000 clones, roughly 60% of them singletons. Input material: PBMCs. The source of these receptors is a human donor in good health.

This sequence joins TRBV30 and TRBJ2-1; 13 positions agree with TRBD2. CDR1 GTSNPN and CDR2 SVGIG come from the germline V gene (reference sequence). CDR3 size: 15 residues. V was clipped by 2 bases and J by 9 bases; unmatched bases: 7. The CDR3 coding sequence is TGTGCCTGGAGTCGACTAGCGGGAGGTGTAGCTGAGCAGTTCTTC. It specifies CAWSRLAGGVAEQFF.

The V gene is TRBV28, the J gene TRBJ1-4, with D tentatively TRBD1 (6 bases). Germline lookup yields CDR1 MDHEN and CDR2 SYDVKM. The CDR3 length is 15 residues. Trimming shortened V by 6 bases and J by 7 bases, and 18 bases separated the two germline ends. This CDR3 is CASRPRGTVIEKLFF. Written as DNA, the CDR3 is TGTGCCAGCAGACCCAGGGGAACGGTCATTGAAAAACTGTTTTTT.

The chain employs TRBV6-1 and TRBJ2-3; D not resolved. Trimming pared 1 base from V and 6 bases from J, leaving 11 bases between. Germline CDR1 MNHNS, CDR2 SASEGT. CDR3 length equals 14 residues. DNA of the CDR3: TGTGCCAGCAGTGAAGAGGTCTCCGGGGATACGCAGTATTTT. It codes for CASSEEVSGDTQYF.

V usage is TRBV5-1 and J usage is TRBJ2-3; 10 bases are a match to TRBD2. Trimming took 2 bases from V and 2 from J; bases not matched to a gene: 5. The length of the CDR3 is 16 residues. Per the germline V gene, CDR1 is SGHRS and CDR2 is YFSETQ. Written as DNA, the CDR3 is TGCGCCAGCAGCTTCGGACTAGCGGTGAACACAGATACGCAGTATTTT. Translation gives CASSFGLAVNTDTQYF. Together with reference TRBV5-1 and TRBJ2-3, the CDR3 gives the full variable domain: KAGVTQTPRYLIKTRGQQVTLSCSPISGHRSVSWYQQTPGQGLQFLFEYFSETQRNKGNFPGRFSGRQFSNSRSEMNVSTLELGDSALYLCASSFGLAVNTDTQYFGPGTRLTVL.